This T cell receptor beta chain was sequenced during a study of blood T cell repertoires in COVID-19. Across the whole study: T cells, B-cell-depleted T cells, or PBMCs provided the cDNA or gDNA that served as material.

Produced via immunoSEQ multiplex PCR; TCRdb's table is partial and in-frame only. The sample carries around 150,000 clones, around 92% recorded once. The CDR3 length is 13 residues. CDR1 and CDR2 from the germline V gene are SEHNR and FQNEAQ (reference sequence). Between the trimmed V and J ends, which lost 5 bases and 6 bases, there was a span of 10 bases. A Seattle source enrolled patients during active infection and followed them longitudinally. Sequenced sample: peripheral blood. This clonotype was sampled from a man aged 25 to 40 with COVID-19, enrolled during active disease. This chain links TRBV7-9 with TRBJ1-4; D gene uncertain. CDR3 in amino acids: CASSPVSDEKLFF. The CDR3 DNA reads as TGTGCCAGCAGCCCGGTTTCTGATGAAAAACTGTTTTTT.